This T cell receptor (beta chain) appears in the sequencing data of a study of beta chain features in type 1 diabetes. Across the whole study: All samples yielded roughly 110 million examined sorted cells.

The CDR3 spans 14 residues. V was pared by 1 base and J by 1 base, with 9 bases between. Germline loops: CDR1 SGHDT, CDR2 YYEEEE. The study reverse transcribed the entire isolated RNA, so it sequenced expressed TCRB transcripts. Method: immunoSEQ multiplex PCR; TCRdb's copy keeps in-frame clones and lacks some. The sample holds fewer than 900,000 clones, 15% to 20% seen once. Input material: naive CD4+ T cells from blood. The chain has TRBV5-6 and TRBJ2-7, with a possible D match to TRBD1 (5 bases). The clonotype was recovered from a woman under 30 in good health. The CDR3 region has the DNA TGTGCCAGCAGCTTGCAGGGAATGTCCTACGAGCAGTACTTC. Protein: CASSLQGMSYEQYF.